The TCR beta chain described here comes from a study of regulatory T cells in long-lasting Graves disease. Arm-PCR of CDR3 regions and iRepertoire HTBI primers were used to build TCR beta libraries. TCRdb reprocessed the multiplex PCR reads with MiXCR, giving one entry per CDR3 protein. The sample has about 520,000 distinct CDR3 sequences, 12% seen once. This sample's time point: newly diagnosed GD, antithyroid drugs for less than 3 months. PBMCs were the source of the RNA used for TCR sequencing. The V segment lost 1 base and the J segment 3 bases; nucleotides outside the gene matches: 7. The CDR3 loop spans 16 amino acids. The data also belong to a second study, concerning T cells in Graves' hyperthyroidism and ophthalmopathy. That publication notes: First-round RT-PCR with HTBI primers amplified the TCR CDR3 region. Median prediction lead before ophthalmopathy onset was around 7 months with the model.

The clonotype originates from a woman aged 25 to 39 with Graves disease. The V call is TRBV12-3 or TRBV12-4, the J call TRBJ2-7; TRBD1 matches 9 bases. The sample in question was peripheral blood mononuclear cells (PBMCs), obtained at new diagnosis, from a patient treated with antithyroid drugs. The CDR3, as DNA: TGTGCCAGCAGTTTAGACCCGGGGACAGGGTACTACGAGCAGTACTTC. Translated, it gives CASSLDPGTGYYEQYF.